The rows below give T cell receptor beta chains drawn from one sample of a study of early T cells in non-severe SARS-CoV-2 infection. Each CDR3 protein is one row after TCRdb ran MiXCR on the 5' RACE reads. The profile covers tens of thousands of distinct CDR3 sequences, with 9% to 15% appearing a single time and about 6% taken by the ten largest. Sequenced: whole blood. The source of these receptors is an adult who was a healthcare worker with PCR-confirmed SARS-CoV-2 infection or an uninfected control (not recorded which). Both conserved end residues are part of each CDR3. A D gene is named only where the DNA matches it firmly. Expanded clones get a size class; other rows say once, few or many, or leave the size out.

V,D,size,J,CDR3,DNA
TRBV18,-,-,TRBJ2-4,CASSPQLRGLKNIQYF,TGTGCCAGCTCACCACAGCTCAGGGGCCTCAAAAACATTCAGTACTTC
TRBV19,TRBD1,-,TRBJ1-5,CASSKGQGALSNQPQHF,TGTGCCAGTAGTAAGGGACAGGGGGCTTTGAGCAATCAGCCCCAGCATTTT
TRBV7-3,-,many,TRBJ2-1,CASSNGTPPFF,TGTGCCAGCAGCAACGGGACACCCCCGTTCTTC
TRBV6-5,TRBD2,few,TRBJ2-1,CASSRRTSGRMNEQFF,TGTGCCAGCAGCCGCCGGACTAGCGGGAGAATGAATGAGCAGTTCTTC
TRBV12-3/TRBV12-4,-,many,TRBJ2-1,CASSDTAGEQFF,TGTGCCAGCAGTGACACAGCCGGTGAGCAGTTCTTC
TRBV5-1,TRBD1,few,TRBJ2-2,CASSPGQAAGELFF,TGCGCCAGCAGCCCGGGACAGGCGGCCGGGGAGCTGTTTTTT
TRBV6-6,-,-,TRBJ2-7,CASSHPTDSRDYEQYF,TGTGCCAGCAGTCATCCGACAGACAGTCGGGACTACGAGCAGTACTTC
TRBV30,TRBD2,few,TRBJ2-1,CAWSWTSNEQFF,TGTGCCTGGAGTTGGACTAGCAATGAGCAGTTCTTC
TRBV27,-,-,TRBJ2-1,CASSDRDIYNEQFF,TGTGCCAGCAGTGACCGGGATATCTACAATGAGCAGTTCTTC
TRBV6-1,TRBD2,-,TRBJ2-1,CASRAGAYNEQFF,TGTGCCAGCAGAGCGGGGGCCTACAATGAGCAGTTCTTC
TRBV7-2,-,few,TRBJ2-5,CASSPGLAREETQYF,TGTGCCAGCAGCCCCGGTCTCGCCCGGGAAGAGACCCAGTACTTC
TRBV7-6,TRBD2,many,TRBJ2-7,CASSSLAVPWEQYF,TGTGCCAGCAGCAGTCTAGCGGTTCCCTGGGAGCAGTACTTC
TRBV30,TRBD1,-,TRBJ1-1,CAWSIGTGTEAFF,TGTGCCTGGAGTATAGGGACAGGCACTGAAGCTTTCTTT
TRBV2,-,few,TRBJ2-1,CASSGKGSGLEFF,TGTGCCAGCAGTGGTAAAGGGTCCGGGCTTGAGTTCTTC
TRBV20-1,-,many,TRBJ2-4,CSARVGGVGNIQYF,TGCAGTGCTAGGGTAGGAGGGGTCGGGAACATTCAGTACTTC
TRBV12-3/TRBV12-4,-,-,TRBJ2-3,CASSLTMGTQYF,TGTGCCAGCAGTTTAACCATGGGTACGCAGTATTTT
TRBV5-1,-,many,TRBJ2-3,CASSYGDTDTQYF,TGCGCCAGCAGCTACGGGGACACAGATACGCAGTATTTT
TRBV20-1,TRBD2,-,TRBJ2-1,CSARDRASGSINEQFF,TGCAGTGCTAGAGATCGGGCTAGCGGGAGTATCAATGAGCAGTTCTTC
TRBV9,-,-,TRBJ2-1,CASSVAGLPYYEQFF,TGTGCCAGCAGCGTAGCTGGACTACCATACTATGAGCAGTTCTTC
TRBV29-1,-,-,TRBJ2-7,CSVEGGAAYEQYF,TGCAGCGTTGAAGGGGGGGCAGCCTACGAGCAGTACTTC
TRBV19,-,many,TRBJ2-5,CASSMGPGGQAQETQYF,TGTGCCAGTAGTATGGGGCCTGGGGGCCAGGCCCAAGAGACCCAGTACTTC
TRBV6-6,TRBD2,few,TRBJ2-1,CASSPPPYRLAGASNEQFF,TGTGCCAGCAGTCCACCACCCTACCGACTAGCGGGAGCTTCGAATGAGCAGTTCTTC
TRBV4-2,-,many,TRBJ2-7,CASSQGGRVYEQYF,TGTGCCAGCAGCCAAGGAGGGAGAGTCTACGAGCAGTACTTC
TRBV12-5,TRBD2,-,TRBJ2-3,CASGSGLAGTDTQYF,TGTGCTAGTGGTTCCGGACTAGCCGGCACAGATACGCAGTATTTT
TRBV1,-,-,TRBJ2-5,CTSIPLAGGGETQYF,TGCACCAGCATTCCACTAGCGGGAGGAGGAGAGACCCAGTACTTC
TRBV11-2,-,many,TRBJ2-7,CASSLVRVFYEQYF,TGTGCCAGCAGCTTAGTACGGGTATTCTACGAGCAGTACTTC
TRBV6-2/TRBV6-3,-,few,TRBJ2-1,CASTHDSYNEQFF,TGTGCCAGCACCCATGACAGCTACAATGAGCAGTTCTTC